These 10 T cell receptor beta chains originate from one sample sequenced in a study of OX40 agonist ivuxolimab in advanced cancers. TCRdb's copy holds only in-frame clones and misses some; the assay was immunoSEQ multiplex PCR. The data show roughly 75,000 clones, around 86% seen once. Specimen: CD4+ or CD8+ T cells sorted from blood, collected in a trial of the OX40 agonist ivuxolimab. These receptors were collected from an adult with an advanced solid tumor such as melanoma, head and neck, liver or kidney cancer.

The chain links TRBV10-2 to TRBJ1-1, with 10 bases aligning to TRBD1. The CDR3 spans 16 residues. J gave up 0 bases and V 6 bases, and 7 bases lay outside the gene matches. Germline loops: CDR1 WSHSY, CDR2 SAAADI. CDR3 DNA sequence: TGCGCCAGCAGGACAGGGGGCTACGGGATGAACACTGAAGCTTTCTTT. Translation: CASRTGGYGMNTEAFF.

V usage is TRBV2 and J usage is TRBJ2-1; 8 nucleotides match TRBD2. CDR3 length: 15 residues. Germline CDR1 SNHLY, CDR2 FYNNEI. V shed 6 bases and J 0 bases; nucleotides not matched to a gene: 4. CDR3 nucleotide sequence: TGTGCCAGCAGGCCGGGAGGGGGCTCCTACAATGAGCAGTTCTTC. Protein sequence: CASRPGGGSYNEQFF.

The V call is TRBV2, the J call TRBJ2-2; D ambiguous. The CDR3 spans 15 residues. Germline V gene sequence: CDR1 SNHLY, CDR2 FYNNEI. V lost 7 bases and J 6 bases, leaving 18 bases between the germline ends. This chain's CDR3 is CASNTDVVFAGELFF. The CDR3 DNA reads TGTGCCAGCAATACCGATGTGGTTTTTGCCGGGGAGCTGTTTTTT.

This chain connects TRBV6-1 to TRBJ1-1; unclear D gene. CDR1 and CDR2 (germline): MNHNS, SASEGT. This CDR3 region has 11 residues. Trimming removed 4 bases at V and 3 bases at J, with 3 bases between. The CDR3 DNA reads TGTGCCAGCAGTGCTTACACTGAAGCTTTCTTT. Its translation is CASSAYTEAFF.

This chain links TRBV7-9 with TRBJ2-1; 8 bases are shared with TRBD1. Germline CDR1 is SEHNR and CDR2 is FQNEAQ (reference sequence). The CDR3 covers 15 residues. Germline trimming cut 3 bases from V and 10 bases from J; bases unmatched to any gene: 11. The CDR3 loop reads CASSLTGQGRDEQFF. The CDR3 DNA sequence: TGTGCCAGCAGCTTGACCGGACAGGGCAGGGACGAGCAGTTCTTC.

This chain uses TRBV6-5 with TRBJ1-1, with no clear D. The CDR3 sequence is 13 residues long. Per germline, CDR1 MNHEY and CDR2 SVGAGI. Trimming removed 2 bases at V and 4 bases at J, with 8 bases between. The CDR3 here is CASSYRDSTEAFF. The CDR3, as DNA: TGTGCCAGCAGTTACCGGGATTCCACTGAAGCTTTCTTT.

This chain connects TRBV6-1 to TRBJ1-1; D gene ambiguous. Trimming took off 6 bases at V and 7 bases at J, with 9 bases between the two ends. This CDR3 has 11 residues. Germline CDR1 MNHNS, CDR2 SASEGT. CDR3 sequence (DNA): TGTGCCAGCAGGTGGAGTCGTGAAGCTTTCTTT. Translation gives CASRWSREAFF.

The chain employs TRBV2 and TRBJ2-1; TRBD2 aligns across 11 bases. Germline CDR1 reads SNHLY; CDR2 reads FYNNEI. This CDR3 comprises 15 residues. V trimming: 3 bases; J trimming: 10 bases; junction bases outside the gene matches: 8. Here the CDR3 reads CASSDVLAGGGEQFF. The CDR3 nucleotides read TGTGCCAGCAGTGATGTTCTAGCGGGGGGAGGCGAGCAGTTCTTC.

The chain is built from TRBV7-9 and TRBJ2-5, with 11 nucleotides matching TRBD2. The J call is in doubt because the DNA end fits TRBJ2-7 better. The germline V gene has CDR1 SEHNR and CDR2 FQNEAQ (reference sequence). The CDR3 totals 16 residues. The chain's CDR3 is CASRLSTSGGTYEQYF. The CDR3 DNA reads as TGTGCCAGCAGACTCTCTACTAGCGGGGGAACCTACGAGCAGTACTTC.

This chain links TRBV19 with TRBJ1-5, with TRBD1 as a possible D gene (6 bases). The CDR3 length is 16 residues. Germline loops: CDR1 LNHDA, CDR2 SQIVND (reference sequence). V was shortened by 5 bases and J by 0 bases, with 14 bases between the two germline ends. The CDR3 loop reads CASSHLQGISNQPQHF. The CDR3 DNA reads TGTGCCAGTAGTCACCTTCAGGGGATTAGCAATCAGCCCCAGCATTTT.